The 23 T cell receptor beta chains reported below all come from one sample, sequenced in a study of cytomegalovirus exposure and HLA in healthy donors. Primers: 60 Vbeta forward and 13 Jbeta reverse. Assay: immunoSEQ multiplex PCR; the TCRdb copy retains only in-frame clones and omits some. This sample yields 200,000 or so clones, of which approximately 84% are seen a single time; 0.2% to 0.3% belongs to the top ten. Material: PBMCs. These receptors were taken from a girl under three years old in good health and CMV-seronegative.

V is TRBV9 and J is TRBJ2-3, with D tentatively TRBD2 (6 bases). CDR3 length: 16 amino acids. The germline V gene encodes CDR1 SGDLS and CDR2 YYNGEE. V lost 4 bases and J 4 bases, leaving 19 bases between the germline ends. The CDR3 coding sequence is TGTGCCAGCAGCCCCGGTTGGGCGGGACGTTCAGATACGCAGTATTTT. Translation gives CASSPGWAGRSDTQYF. The entire variable domain, with the rest obtained from reference TRBV9 and TRBJ2-3, is as follows: DSGVTQTPKHLITATGQRVTLRCSPRSGDLSVYWYQQSLDQGLQFLIQYYNGEERAKGNILERFSAQQFPDLHSELNLSSLELGDSALYFCASSPGWAGRSDTQYFGPGTRLTVL.

In this sample, this clone turned up a few times. This chain links TRBV15 with TRBJ1-5; D not certain. This CDR3 contains 15 residues. The V end was cut by 0 bases, the J end by 0 bases, with 6 bases between. CDR1 is LNHNV, CDR2 YYDKDF, per germline (reference sequence). DNA of the CDR3: TGTGCCACCAGCAGAGATCCAGATAGCAATCAGCCCCAGCATTTT. Translation gives CATSRDPDSNQPQHF.

The J gene is TRBJ2-1, the V gene TRBV11-3; 7 bases fit TRBD1. CDR1 SGHNT and CDR2 YENEEA come from the germline V gene. The CDR3 has 13 amino acids. With V trimmed by 3 bases and J by 9 bases, 5 bases remained unmatched. The CDR3 here is CASSFRGTSEQFF. For the CDR3, the DNA is TGTGCCAGCAGCTTCAGGGGGACGAGTGAGCAGTTCTTC.

The chain joins TRBV11-2 to TRBJ2-3; D is ambiguous. CDR3 length equals 11 residues. CDR1 SGHAT and CDR2 FQNNGV come from the germline V gene. Trimming took 3 bases from V and 6 from J, leaving 4 bases between them. Here the CDR3 DNA reads TGTGCCAGCAGCTTGTCGGATACGCAGTATTTT. It is translated as CASSLSDTQYF.

The CDR3, as DNA: TGTGCCAGCAGCTTAGACAGAACCTACTATGGCTACACCTTC. Its protein is CASSLDRTYYGYTF. The V and J genes are TRBV7-9 and TRBJ1-2; D is unclear. Trimming left V 1 base short and J 3 bases short, with 9 bases between. The CDR3 spans 14 residues. CDR1 and CDR2 from the germline V gene are SEHNR and FQNEAQ (reference sequence).

The rearrangement joins TRBV5-5 to TRBJ2-7; a possible D gene is TRBD1 (5 bases). Germline CDR1 and CDR2: SGHKS and YYEKEE (reference sequence). The CDR3 length is 14 residues. Deletions cut 1 base from V and 4 bases from J, with 12 bases between. In DNA form, the CDR3 reads TGTGCCAGCAGCTTGTGGGGCTTAAAATACGAGCAGTACTTC. This sequence encodes CASSLWGLKYEQYF.

This clone has just a few counts. The chain recombines TRBV27 with TRBJ2-4; weak D call: TRBD2 (5 bases). Trimming removed 1 base at V and 0 bases at J, with 10 bases between. The CDR3 extends over 16 amino acids. Germline values: CDR1 MNHEY, CDR2 SMNVEV (reference sequence). CDR3 sequence reads: CASSLYPSLAKNIQYF. The CDR3 DNA follows: TGTGCCAGCAGTTTATATCCTAGCCTAGCCAAAAACATTCAGTACTTC.

The chain recombines TRBV9 with TRBJ1-5; 7 positions agree with TRBD1. The CDR3 spans 15 residues. Germline V gene sequence: CDR1 SGDLS, CDR2 YYNGEE. Trimming at V came to 2 bases and at J to 2 bases, leaving 4 bases not matched to a gene. CDR3 protein: CASSVEGAGNQPQHF. Written as DNA, the CDR3 is TGTGCCAGCAGCGTCGAGGGGGCCGGCAATCAGCCCCAGCATTTT.

This chain links TRBV5-6 with TRBJ2-1, with no clear D. CDR3 length: 13 residues. In germline, CDR1 is SGHDT, CDR2 YYEEEE. V lost 2 bases and J lost 2, with 5 bases in between. For the CDR3, the DNA is TGTGCCAGCAGCTTAAACACCTACAATGAGCAGTTCTTC. Translating it yields CASSLNTYNEQFF.

J is TRBJ2-2 and V is TRBV25-1, with D possibly being TRBD1 (6 bases). The V gene lost 6 bases and the J gene lost 4 bases, with 15 bases spanning the gap. The CDR3 spans 15 residues. The germline V gene has CDR1 MGHDK and CDR2 SYGVNS. The CDR3 nucleotides read TGTGCCAGCAGCTCCACAGGGTCGGTCACCGGGGAGCTGTTTTTT. Translation: CASSSTGSVTGELFF.

V and J are TRBV2 and TRBJ2-5; D might be TRBD2 (5 bases). The CDR3 covers 12 residues. Trimming shortened V by 7 bases and J by 5 bases, and 11 bases separated the two germline ends. Germline V gives CDR1 SNHLY, CDR2 FYNNEI. CDR3: CASNPWEETQYF. The DNA for the CDR3 is TGTGCCAGCAATCCGTGGGAGGAGACCCAGTACTTC.

The rearrangement uses TRBV13 and TRBJ1-2, with a weak D call TRBD1 (6 bases). Germline V lookup: CDR1 PRHDT, CDR2 FYEKMQ (reference sequence). The CDR3 has 14 amino acids. Trimming removed 8 bases at V and 4 bases at J, with 17 bases between. In DNA, the CDR3 is TGTGCCAGCTGGCGTGGTCGGACAGCCTATGGCTACACCTTC. The encoded protein is CASWRGRTAYGYTF. Combining the CDR3 with reference TRBV13 and TRBJ1-2 gives the whole variable domain AAGVIQSPRHLIKEKRETATLKCYPIPRHDTVYWYQQGPGQDPQFLISFYEKMQSDKGSIPDRFSAQQFSDYHSELNMSSLELGDSALYFCASWRGRTAYGYTFGSGTRLTVV.

V gene TRBV6-5 combines with J gene TRBJ2-7; 8 nucleotides agree with TRBD2. V lost 2 bases, J lost 5 bases, and 11 bases stayed unmatched. Per germline, CDR1 MNHEY and CDR2 SVGAGI. The CDR3 is 16 residues long. CDR3 region: CASSYGFALAADEQYF. The CDR3, as DNA: TGTGCCAGCAGTTACGGTTTTGCACTAGCGGCTGACGAGCAGTACTTC.

The sample holds one count of this clone. The chain is built from TRBV12-1 and TRBJ2-7; the table's D call of TRBD2 was not tested on the DNA. TRBV12-1 is marked as a pseudogene. The CDR3 length is 17 residues. Written as DNA, the CDR3 is TGTGCCAGCAGCTTCGGGTTTCCCGACGGTAACTCCTACGAGCAGTACTTC. Translated: CASSFGFPDGNSYEQYF.

The chain recombines TRBV11-2 with TRBJ2-3, with unresolved D. Deletions cut 4 bases from V and 6 bases from J, with 8 bases between. Per the germline V gene, CDR1 is SGHAT and CDR2 is FQNNGV. The CDR3 has 12 residues. The CDR3 region is CASSSGQDTQYF. The CDR3 DNA reads as TGTGCCAGCAGCTCTGGTCAGGATACGCAGTATTTT. The full variable domain, its missing parts supplied by reference TRBV11-2 and TRBJ2-3, is EAGVAQSPRYKIIEKRQSVAFWCNPISGHATLYWYQQILGQGPKLLIQFQNNGVVDDSQLPKDRFSAERLKGVDSTLKIQPAKLEDSAVYLCASSSGQDTQYFGPGTRLTVL.

The chain links TRBV13 to TRBJ1-2, with TRBD1 as a possible D gene (6 bases). The CDR3 has 17 residues. The germline V gene has CDR1 PRHDT and CDR2 FYEKMQ (reference sequence). V lost 4 bases and J lost 0, with 18 bases in between. The DNA of the CDR3 is TGTGCCAGCAGCTACATAGGGACATTAATAGCTAACTATGGCTACACCTTC. Translation gives CASSYIGTLIANYGYTF.

This clone appeared once. The rearrangement links TRBV15 to TRBJ2-7, with 8 bases matching TRBD2. Trimming took 4 bases from V and 6 from J; bases not matched to a gene: 14. The germline gives CDR1 LNHNV, CDR2 YYDKDF (reference sequence). The CDR3 length is 16 residues. For the CDR3, the DNA is TGTGCCACCAGCAAAGATACCGGGACTAGGCGCCTCGAGCAGTACTTC. Translated, it gives CATSKDTGTRRLEQYF.

The J gene is TRBJ2-7, the V gene TRBV27, with 15 bases matching TRBD2. Losses at the gene ends were 5 bases for V and 3 bases for J; bases not matched to a gene: 11. From germline, CDR1 is MNHEY and CDR2 SMNVEV (reference sequence). There are 18 residues in the CDR3. This CDR3 is CASSLRTSGRAGVYEQYF. For the CDR3, the DNA is TGTGCCAGCAGTCTAAGGACTAGCGGGAGGGCTGGCGTCTACGAGCAGTACTTC.

This clone was seen once. DNA for the CDR3: TGTGCCAGCAGTCCCCGACTAGCGGTCTACAATGAGCAGTTCTTC. Residues: CASSPRLAVYNEQFF. This chain joins TRBV27 and TRBJ2-1; 9 positions match TRBD2. CDR3 length: 15 amino acids. Germline V lookup: CDR1 MNHEY, CDR2 SMNVEV (reference sequence). J gave up 3 bases and V 5 bases, and 5 bases lay outside the gene matches.

The CDR3 DNA follows: TGTGCCTGGAGTGCCTTTCGACTCGGCTACACCTTC. Its protein product is CAWSAFRLGYTF. V usage is TRBV30 and J usage is TRBJ1-2; no firm D call. CDR3 length: 12 residues. Germline CDR1 is GTSNPN and CDR2 is SVGIG (reference sequence). The V and J ends lost 1 base and 8 bases respectively, with 11 bases between them. The full variable domain, rest sourced from reference TRBV30 and TRBJ1-2, is SQTIHQWPATLVQPVGSPLSLECTVEGTSNPNLYWYRQAAGRGLQLLFYSVGIGQISSEVPQNLSASRPQDRQFILSSKKLLLSDSGFYLCAWSAFRLGYTFGSGTRLTVV.

The rearrangement joins TRBV15 to TRBJ2-5, with 9 bases identical to TRBD2. The J segment lost 1 base and the V segment lost 5 bases, leaving 5 bases of the junction unmatched. This CDR3 is built from 15 residues. Germline V gene lookup returns CDR1 LNHNV and CDR2 YYDKDF (reference sequence). CDR3 sequence reads: CATSSTSGLQETQYF. The CDR3 region has the DNA TGTGCCACCAGCTCGACTAGCGGCCTCCAAGAGACCCAGTACTTC.

The gene calls are TRBV27 and TRBJ1-1; the D is unclear. V lost 8 bases, J lost 6 bases, and 19 bases lay in between. Germline CDR1 is MNHEY and CDR2 is SMNVEV (reference sequence). CDR3 size: 14 residues. The CDR3 reads CASSKSGKGAEAFF. The DNA of the CDR3 is TGTGCCAGCTCTAAGTCGGGGAAAGGCGCTGAAGCTTTCTTT.

This chain joins TRBV30 and TRBJ1-1; no clear D. Trimming took off 1 base at V and 3 bases at J, with 9 bases between the two ends. This CDR3 is built from 13 residues. Germline-derived CDR1 and CDR2 are GTSNPN and SVGIG (reference sequence). CDR3 in DNA: TGTGCCTGGAGTGACAGTGGGCACACTGAAGCTTTCTTT. Translation gives CAWSDSGHTEAFF.